The 24 T cell receptor beta chains below come from one sample, sequenced in a study of T cell responses to AZD1222 COVID-19 vaccine (dated by TCRdb to the early 2020s). The library was obtained by the immunoSEQ multiplex PCR assay. Here the immuneACCESS table is served through TCRdb, limited to in-frame sequences with V and J called. Missing clones are a known gap in these copies; in checked studies unresolved V genes cover under half, and the rest lacks a known reason. In this sample the table shows under 45,000 clones, roughly 88% of which occur a single time. The top ten hold about 18% of the sample. Reading the label with the study, this specimen's time point is: about 28 days (+/-7) after the second vaccine dose. The starting material was peripheral blood, obtained 28 days after the second AZD1222 dose. The receptors were gathered from an adult who received the AZD1222 COVID-19 vaccine.

The gene calls are TRBV19 and TRBJ1-3, with a weak D call TRBD1 (6 bases). The V gene's germline CDR1 is LNHDA and CDR2 SQIVND (reference sequence). The CDR3 runs to 13 residues. V was clipped by 8 bases and J by 7 bases, with 15 bases between them. The CDR3 is CASVRGVRNTIYF. CDR3 sequence (DNA): TGTGCCAGTGTTAGGGGGGTACGGAACACCATATATTTT.

The V call is TRBV6-5, the J call TRBJ2-2, with 12 bases that match TRBD2. Losses at the gene ends were 0 bases for V and 7 bases for J; bases not matched to a gene: 3. The germline V gene has CDR1 MNHEY and CDR2 SVGAGI. The CDR3 length is 16 residues. The CDR3 DNA is TGTGCCAGCAGTTACTCGCTAGCGGGGGGGCGCGGGGAGCTGTTTTTT. This sequence encodes CASSYSLAGGRGELFF.

This clone appeared once. J is TRBJ1-2 and V is TRBV5-8; 7 nucleotides agree with TRBD1. Germline trimming cut 3 bases from V and 4 bases from J; bases unmatched to any gene: 6. There are 14 residues in the CDR3. Germline V gives CDR1 SGHTS, CDR2 YDEGEE. CDR3 region: CASSSYGTAYGYTF. In nucleotides, the CDR3 is TGTGCCAGCAGCTCGTACGGGACAGCCTATGGCTACACCTTC. Full variable domain (remainder filled in from reference TRBV5-8 and TRBJ1-2): EAGVTQSPTHLIKTRGQQATLRCSPISGHTSVYWYQQALGLGLQFLLWYDEGEERNRGNFPPRFSGRQFPNYSSELNVNALELEDSALYLCASSSYGTAYGYTFGSGTRLTVV.

The chain recombines TRBV7-3 with TRBJ2-1; TRBD1 aligns across 8 bases. After removal of 5 bases from V and 5 bases from J, the junction contained 11 bases not matched to a gene. This CDR3 contains 16 residues. Germline CDR1 is SGHTA and CDR2 is FQGTGA. CDR3 region: CASSKGQDRFNNEQFF. The CDR3 region has the DNA TGTGCCAGCAGCAAGGGACAGGATCGGTTTAACAATGAGCAGTTCTTC.

This clone has only one observation. Here the CDR3 reads CASSLTDYGYTF. CDR3 DNA sequence: TGTGCCAGTAGTTTGACAGACTATGGCTACACCTTC. The chain is built from TRBV19 and TRBJ1-2; maybe TRBD1 (5 bases). The CDR3 spans 12 residues. Trimming cost V 5 bases and J 3 bases, with 7 bases left between them. Looked up from germline, CDR1 is LNHDA and CDR2 is SQIVND (reference sequence).

This rearrangement joins TRBV2 to TRBJ2-7; TRBD2 is a possible D gene (6 bases). The CDR3 sequence is 12 residues long. Trimming shortened V by 11 bases and J by 2 bases, and 13 bases separated the two germline ends. Per germline, CDR1 SNHLY and CDR2 FYNNEI. The CDR3 protein is CASGGATYEQYF. DNA for the CDR3: TGTGCCTCCGGCGGGGCCACCTACGAGCAGTACTTC.

The chain has TRBV7-9 and TRBJ1-2; D unresolved. Germline CDR1 reads SEHNR; CDR2 reads FQNEAQ (reference sequence). V was shortened by 5 bases and J by 4 bases, with 14 bases between the two germline ends. This CDR3 is built from 14 residues. CDR3 nucleotides: TGTGCCAGCAGCCCGCTCGGTAACGCCTATGGCTACACCTTC. This translates into CASSPLGNAYGYTF.

This chain uses TRBV7-8 with TRBJ1-1; D is undetermined. Deletions cut 0 bases from V and 0 bases from J, with 5 bases between. CDR1 is SGHVS and CDR2 is FQNEAQ in the germline V gene. The length of the CDR3 is 14 residues. In nucleotides, the CDR3 is TGTGCCAGCAGCTTAGCGTTCTTGAACACTGAAGCTTTCTTT. Its protein product is CASSLAFLNTEAFF.

This chain connects TRBV9 to TRBJ1-1; tentative D call: TRBD1 (5 bases). The germline V and J ends were trimmed by 4 bases and 7 bases, with 14 bases remaining between them. This CDR3 has 13 residues. Per germline, CDR1 SGDLS and CDR2 YYNGEE. In nucleotides, the CDR3 is TGTGCCAGCAGCCTCTTTGGGGACGGTGAAGCTTTCTTT. As protein: CASSLFGDGEAFF.

The chain joins TRBV11-2 to TRBJ1-2; no firm D call. This CDR3 has 15 residues. V was shortened by 4 bases and J by 6 bases, with 18 bases between the two germline ends. Germline CDR1 is SGHAT and CDR2 is FQNNGV. CDR3 sequence: CASSSGRAYSNGYTF. The CDR3 DNA is TGTGCCAGCAGCTCAGGACGGGCGTACTCGAATGGCTACACCTTC.

Remarks on this clone: One base away lies a much larger clone, so this may be a sequencing read error. V and J are TRBV6-5 and TRBJ1-1, with D possibly being TRBD1 (6 bases). The CDR3 totals 14 residues. Germline V lookup: CDR1 MNHEY, CDR2 SVGAGI. Trimming removed 0 bases from V and 1 base from J, with 6 bases in between. In DNA form, the CDR3 reads TGTGCCAGCAGTTACTCGGACAGGAACACTGAAGCTTTCTTT. Residues: CASSYSDRNTEAFF.

V usage is TRBV27 and J usage is TRBJ1-3; D ambiguous. The V gene lost 6 bases and the J gene lost 0 bases, with 12 bases spanning the gap. CDR3 length: 15 residues. Germline lookup yields CDR1 MNHEY and CDR2 SMNVEV (reference sequence). CDR3: CASSTLGFSGNTIYF. DNA for the CDR3: TGTGCCAGCAGCACACTAGGATTCTCTGGAAACACCATATATTTT.

V is TRBV3-1 (or the pseudogene TRBV3-2) and J is TRBJ2-2; the D is unclear. V gave up 6 bases and J gave up 1 base, with 3 bases separating them. Looked up from germline, CDR1 is LGHDT and CDR2 is YNNKEL (reference sequence). The CDR3 totals 12 residues. The CDR3 DNA follows: TGTGCCAGCAGTCAGAACACCGGGGAGCTGTTTTTT. Residues: CASSQNTGELFF.

This sequence joins TRBV10-3 and TRBJ1-3; 12 positions match TRBD1. V lost 4 bases, J lost 2 bases, and 0 bases stayed unmatched. The length of the CDR3 is 15 residues. Germline V gene data show CDR1 as ENHRY and CDR2 as SYGVKD. The CDR3 nucleotides are TGTGCCATCAGTGGGGACAGGGGGCCTGGAAACACCATATATTTT. Translating it yields CAISGDRGPGNTIYF.

The chain employs TRBV21-1 and TRBJ1-1. TRBV21-1 has pseudogene status. This CDR3 is built from 9 residues. This chain's CDR3 is CASTREAFF. In nucleotides, the CDR3 is TGTGCCAGCACAAGAGAAGCTTTCTTT.

This rearrangement joins TRBV30 to TRBJ1-1; D perhaps matches TRBD1 (5 bases). V lost 0 bases, J lost 6 bases, and 14 bases lay in between. Per germline, CDR1 GTSNPN and CDR2 SVGIG (reference sequence). The CDR3 covers 14 residues. The CDR3 sequence is CAWSVWGKDSEAFF. For the CDR3, the DNA is TGTGCCTGGAGTGTCTGGGGGAAGGATTCTGAAGCTTTCTTT.

The rearrangement links TRBV5-1 to TRBJ2-3; maybe TRBD2 (7 bases). Germline loops: CDR1 SGHRS, CDR2 YFSETQ. The V and J ends lost 6 bases and 4 bases respectively, with 18 bases between them. The CDR3 has 15 amino acids. The CDR3 loop reads CASTTRWGGSDTQYF. CDR3 sequence (DNA): TGCGCCAGCACCACCAGGTGGGGGGGCTCAGATACGCAGTATTTT.

The chain is built from TRBV20-1 and TRBJ2-1; TRBD1 might be the D (6 bases). From germline, CDR1 is DFQATT and CDR2 SNEGSKA (reference sequence). V dropped 5 bases and J dropped 8 bases, with 10 bases sitting between them. This CDR3 is built from 11 residues. CDR3 DNA: TGCAGTGCTCCAGGGGTGGATGAGCAGTTCTTC. This gives the protein CSAPGVDEQFF.

This clone was observed a few times. The chain combines TRBV4-1 with TRBJ2-2, with TRBD1 identical over 7 bases. CDR1 and CDR2 from the germline V gene are MGHRA and YSYEKL. This CDR3 has 16 residues. V trimming: 5 bases; J trimming: 0 bases; junction bases outside the gene matches: 6. CDR3 nucleotides: TGCGCCAGCAGCATCCGGGACAGTTCGAACACCGGGGAGCTGTTTTTT. It specifies CASSIRDSSNTGELFF.

This chain joins TRBV7-2 and TRBJ1-5, with D possibly being TRBD1 (5 bases). CDR3 length: 13 residues. Per the germline V gene, CDR1 is SGHTA and CDR2 is FQGNSA. Trimming cost V 5 bases and J 5 bases, with 10 bases left between them. CDR3 coding DNA: TGTGCCAGCAGCCTGAGGGGAGATCAGCCCCAGCATTTT. This sequence encodes CASSLRGDQPQHF.

This chain connects TRBV19 to TRBJ1-2, with 10 bases fitting TRBD1. The CDR3 is 14 amino acids. Germline CDR1 and CDR2: LNHDA and SQIVND (reference sequence). V was clipped by 5 bases and J by 3 bases; unmatched bases: 3. As DNA, the CDR3 is TGTGCCAGTAGTCACGGACAGGGGGACTATGGCTACACCTTC. This sequence encodes CASSHGQGDYGYTF.

This chain joins TRBV19 and TRBJ2-3, with D unresolved. CDR1 and CDR2 (germline): LNHDA, SQIVND (reference sequence). Trimming removed 3 bases at V and 3 bases at J, with 19 bases between. CDR3 length equals 17 residues. CDR3 amino acids: CASSIDRASLGTDTQYF. The CDR3 DNA reads TGTGCCAGTAGTATCGACCGGGCCTCTCTAGGGACAGATACGCAGTATTTT.

The chain joins TRBV6-5 to TRBJ2-5; D is ambiguous. The V gene lost 0 bases and the J gene lost 11 bases, with 19 bases spanning the gap. CDR3 size: 15 residues. Germline V gives CDR1 MNHEY, CDR2 SVGAGI. The CDR3 DNA sequence: TGTGCCAGCAGTTACTCGTCTGGATTAGAATCAAAACAGTACTTC. Its translation is CASSYSSGLESKQYF.

J is TRBJ2-1 and V is TRBV9; 7 nucleotides agree with TRBD1. The V segment lost 2 bases and the J segment 4 bases; nucleotides outside the gene matches: 6. Germline loops: CDR1 SGDLS, CDR2 YYNGEE. CDR3 size: 15 residues. The CDR3 DNA sequence: TGTGCCAGCAGCGTGGAGGACAGGAGATACAATGAGCAGTTCTTC. Its protein product is CASSVEDRRYNEQFF.